This TCR beta chain emerged from a study of T cell responses to AZD1222 COVID-19 vaccine. Study-wide results and limits: Along spike, vaccine-associated CD4 TCRs were found throughout, with dominance at 160-218 and 743-854. Unmutated variant regions reportedly attract nearly half of all spike-specific TCRs.

Germline V gene lookup returns CDR1 SGHTA and CDR2 FQGNSA. This CDR3 comprises 14 residues. V lost 5 bases to trimming and J lost 0 bases, with 11 bases between them. Both about-4-week and about-12-week second-dose recipients were combined. Clones were read by immunoSEQ multiplex PCR, and TCRdb kept only the in-frame ones, dropping some. The profile covers some 69,000 clones, with around 80% appearing a single time and over 11% taken by the ten largest. In regard to this clone: Its specificity is not known.

The material was peripheral blood, obtained 28 days after the second AZD1222 dose. V gene TRBV7-2 combines with J gene TRBJ2-7; the D gene is possibly TRBD2 (6 bases). The source is an adult who received the AZD1222 COVID-19 vaccine. CDR3 protein: CASSRDFSSYEQYF. The CDR3 DNA reads TGTGCCAGCAGCCGGGACTTTAGCTCCTACGAGCAGTACTTC.